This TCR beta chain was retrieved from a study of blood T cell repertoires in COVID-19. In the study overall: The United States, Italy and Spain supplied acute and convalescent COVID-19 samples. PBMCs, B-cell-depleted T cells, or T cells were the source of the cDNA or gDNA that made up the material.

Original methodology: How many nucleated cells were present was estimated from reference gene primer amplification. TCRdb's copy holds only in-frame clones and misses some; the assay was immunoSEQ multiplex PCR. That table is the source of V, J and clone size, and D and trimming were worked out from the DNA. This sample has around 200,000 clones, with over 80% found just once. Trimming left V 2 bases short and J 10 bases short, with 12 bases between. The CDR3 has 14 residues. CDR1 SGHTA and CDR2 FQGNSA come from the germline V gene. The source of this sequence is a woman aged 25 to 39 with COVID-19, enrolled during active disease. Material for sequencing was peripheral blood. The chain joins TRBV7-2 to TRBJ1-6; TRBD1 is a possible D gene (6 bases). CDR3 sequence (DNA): TGTGCCAGCAGCTTATCGCAGGGGAAGTCACCCCTCCACTTT. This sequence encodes CASSLSQGKSPLHF.